The 18 T cell receptor beta chains presented below share a single source sample, sequenced in a study of blood T cell repertoires in COVID-19. Sequencing was performed with immunoSEQ multiplex PCR; in TCRdb, only in-frame clones are kept and a portion is missing. In the table there are tens of thousands of clones, about 79% of which are singletons. Sequenced: peripheral blood. The source is a man between 70 and 80 years old with acute or convalescent COVID-19.

The J gene is TRBJ1-2, the V gene TRBV19; TRBD1 matches 8 bases. The germline gives CDR1 LNHDA, CDR2 SQIVND (reference sequence). J was trimmed by 10 bases and V by 5 bases; bases with no gene match: 6. The CDR3 totals 12 residues. CDR3: CASSLGQGHYTF. CDR3 nucleotide sequence: TGTGCCAGTAGTCTCGGACAGGGACACTACACCTTC.

The chain couples TRBV4-1 to TRBJ1-4; 7 positions match TRBD1. Per the germline V gene, CDR1 is MGHRA and CDR2 is YSYEKL. The CDR3 is 17 amino acids. J lost 4 bases, V lost 0 bases, and 8 bases had no gene match. CDR3 region: CASSQEEGTAFNEKLFF. In nucleotides, the CDR3 is TGCGCCAGCAGCCAAGAAGAAGGGACAGCCTTTAATGAAAAACTGTTTTTT.

This clone has only a few counts. CDR3 in amino acids: CASSPKTGTSGRGSYNEQFF. The CDR3 nucleotides read TGTGCCAGCAGTCCAAAAACCGGGACTAGCGGCAGAGGCTCCTACAATGAGCAGTTCTTC. The rearrangement uses TRBV3-1 (or the pseudogene TRBV3-2) and TRBJ2-1, with TRBD2 matching over 11 bases. The CDR3 extends over 20 amino acids. Germline values: CDR1 LGHDT, CDR2 YNNKEL (reference sequence). Trimming took 6 bases from V and 0 from J; bases not matched to a gene: 16.

The chain couples TRBV30 to TRBJ1-4; D remains ambiguous. V lost 0 bases, J lost 5 bases, and 4 bases lay in between. Germline CDR1 reads GTSNPN; CDR2 reads SVGIG (reference sequence). The length of the CDR3 is 12 residues. CDR3 sequence: CAWSVRNEKLFF. The CDR3 bases are TGTGCCTGGAGTGTACGGAATGAAAAACTGTTTTTT. The variable domain in full, with the rest retrieved from reference TRBV30 and TRBJ1-4, is SQTIHQWPATLVQPVGSPLSLECTVEGTSNPNLYWYRQAAGRGLQLLFYSVGIGQISSEVPQNLSASRPQDRQFILSSKKLLLSDSGFYLCAWSVRNEKLFFGSGTQLSVL.

The CDR3 sequence is CASSIGGQGAFGYTF. CDR3 DNA sequence: TGTGCCAGTAGTATAGGCGGACAGGGGGCTTTTGGCTACACCTTC. V usage is TRBV19 and J usage is TRBJ1-2; 11 bases align to TRBD1. The CDR3 covers 15 residues. J was trimmed by 7 bases and V by 1 base; bases with no gene match: 5. Germline V lookup: CDR1 LNHDA, CDR2 SQIVND (reference sequence).

The rearrangement joins TRBV5-1 to TRBJ2-3, with 11 bases matching TRBD2. CDR3 length: 14 amino acids. Germline V gives CDR1 SGHRS, CDR2 YFSETQ. The V and J ends lost 10 bases and 2 bases, in that order; junction bases with no gene match: 6. CDR3 region: CAGRLAGNTDTQYF. In DNA, the CDR3 is TGCGCCGGTAGACTAGCGGGGAACACAGATACGCAGTATTTT.

This clone came up a few times. This chain uses TRBV4-3 with TRBJ2-7; possible D gene TRBD1, 5 bases. Per the germline V gene, CDR1 is LGHNA and CDR2 is YSLEER. V was pared by 0 bases and J by 6 bases, with 18 bases between. The CDR3 runs 16 residues. CDR3: CASSQDLTGVLPEQYF. In DNA form, the CDR3 reads TGCGCCAGCAGCCAAGATCTAACAGGAGTACTTCCCGAGCAGTACTTC.

This clone was picked up a small number of times. This rearrangement joins TRBV27 to TRBJ1-3, with D perhaps matching TRBD1 (6 bases). The CDR3 runs to 17 residues. The V and J ends lost 6 bases and 0 bases respectively, with 18 bases between them. CDR1 and CDR2 (germline): MNHEY, SMNVEV (reference sequence). The CDR3 here is CASSLRPTGLSGNTIYF. As DNA, the CDR3 is TGTGCCAGCAGCCTTAGGCCGACAGGACTCTCTGGAAACACCATATATTTT.

The chain carries TRBV3-1 (or the pseudogene TRBV3-2) and TRBJ2-7, with D unclear. V lost 3 bases, J lost 4 bases, and 10 bases lay in between. CDR1 is LGHDT and CDR2 is YNNKEL in the germline V gene (reference sequence). The CDR3 contains 13 residues. The CDR3 DNA follows: TGTGCCAGCAGCCAGGGCACGGCTTACGAGCAGTACTTC. It codes for CASSQGTAYEQYF.

The chain joins TRBV20-1 to TRBJ2-7; TRBD1 agrees at 8 bases. The V gene's germline CDR1 is DFQATT and CDR2 SNEGSKA (reference sequence). The CDR3 runs to 11 residues. V was clipped by 5 bases and J by 4 bases; unmatched bases: 1. CDR3 nucleotides: TGCAGTGCTGGGACAGGATACGAGCAGTACTTC. Translation: CSAGTGYEQYF.

The genes are TRBV13 and TRBJ1-2; D is unresolved. This CDR3 has 15 residues. Germline assignment: CDR1 PRHDT and CDR2 FYEKMQ (reference sequence). V was clipped by 2 bases and J by 8 bases, with 18 bases between them. CDR3 in amino acids: CASSLIGVLGGGYTF. In DNA, the CDR3 is TGTGCCAGCAGCTTAATTGGAGTTTTGGGAGGCGGCTACACCTTC.

This rearrangement joins TRBV3-1 (or the pseudogene TRBV3-2) to TRBJ1-2; 7 bases line up with TRBD1. Germline trimming cut 1 base from V and 8 bases from J; bases unmatched to any gene: 10. The CDR3 extends over 15 amino acids. The germline V gene has CDR1 LGHDT and CDR2 YNNKEL (reference sequence). The CDR3 bases are TGTGCCAGCAGCCAAGTTACTGCAGGGGGAAAGGGCTACACCTTC. It translates to CASSQVTAGGKGYTF.

This clone was observed a handful of times. The rearrangement uses TRBV5-1 and TRBJ1-6, with 8 bases aligning to TRBD1. Trimming cost V 3 bases and J 10 bases; bases outside gene matches: 6. Germline-derived CDR1 and CDR2 are SGHRS and YFSETQ. The CDR3 is made up of 14 amino acids. Here the CDR3 DNA reads TGCGCCAGCAGCTCGGACAGGGTAGGGTCACCCCTCCACTTT. This sequence encodes CASSSDRVGSPLHF.

This chain connects TRBV28 to TRBJ1-5, with 9 bases lining up with TRBD1. After removal of 6 bases from V and 7 bases from J, the junction contained 13 bases not matched to a gene. This CDR3 is 16 amino acids long. CDR1 MDHEN and CDR2 SYDVKM come from the germline V gene. This chain's CDR3 is CASRTKQGAEWQPQHF. The CDR3 DNA reads as TGTGCCAGCAGAACTAAACAGGGGGCAGAGTGGCAGCCCCAGCATTTT.

V usage is TRBV24-1 and J usage is TRBJ2-1; TRBD1 is a possible D gene (6 bases). The V end was cut by 3 bases, the J end by 7 bases, with 15 bases between. This CDR3 contains 15 residues. CDR1 KGHDR and CDR2 SFDVKD come from the germline V gene. CDR3 nucleotides: TGTGCCACCAGTGATCACATCAGGGGTAGAAATGAGCAGTTCTTC. Amino acid sequence: CATSDHIRGRNEQFF.

The gene calls are TRBV29-1 and TRBJ2-5; 8 bases are a match to TRBD1. Per the germline V gene, CDR1 is SQVTM and CDR2 is ANQGSEA. CDR3 length equals 15 residues. V was pared by 7 bases and J by 4 bases, with 14 bases of the junction left unmatched. The DNA for the CDR3 is TGCAGCGGGGACGGACAGGGAGCAACAGGAGAGACCCAGTACTTC. It yields the protein CSGDGQGATGETQYF.

The V call is TRBV7-3, the J call TRBJ2-1, with D possibly being TRBD1 (6 bases). The germline CDR1 and CDR2 sequences are SGHTA and FQGTGA. V lost 5 bases, J lost 8 bases, and 16 bases lay in between. The length of the CDR3 is 14 residues. The CDR3 is CASSPQGFRDEQFF. CDR3 nucleotides: TGTGCCAGCAGCCCGCAGGGGTTCAGGGATGAGCAGTTCTTC.

The rearrangement links TRBV29-1 to TRBJ2-3; 7 nucleotides agree with TRBD2. Losses at the gene ends were 4 bases for V and 4 bases for J; bases not matched to a gene: 8. Germline CDR1 is SQVTM and CDR2 is ANQGSEA. The CDR3 is 14 residues long. This chain's CDR3 is CSVVNTGGSDTQYF. CDR3 in DNA: TGCAGCGTTGTGAATACGGGAGGCTCAGATACGCAGTATTTT.